This paragraph reports one T cell receptor (beta chain). Antigen: not known. The study ran its PCR with 60 Vbeta and 13 Jbeta primers. Method: immunoSEQ multiplex PCR; TCRdb's copy keeps in-frame clones and lacks some. The sample contains 270,000 or so clones, 85% to 95% of which appear only once. The data derive from a study of cytomegalovirus exposure and HLA in healthy donors. Points from the study as a whole: Analysis was performed later, and it showed HLA-associated TCR beta chains to be more clonally expanded than equally common others.

J gave up 8 bases and V 7 bases, and 12 bases lay outside the gene matches. The germline CDR1 and CDR2 sequences are SNHLY and FYNNEI. CDR3 length: 14 residues. Sequencing used PBMCs. The chain combines TRBV2 with TRBJ1-2; TRBD1 agrees at 8 bases. This TCR was recovered from a girl aged 2 to 9 in good health and CMV-seronegative. The CDR3 here is CASKSDRGVRGYTF. Written as DNA, the CDR3 is TGTGCCAGCAAGAGCGACAGGGGAGTACGGGGCTACACCTTC.